This record looks at one TCR beta chain sequence and its context. Its specificity is unknown. CDR1 SEHNR and CDR2 FQNEAQ come from the germline V gene (reference sequence). The CDR3 extends over 13 amino acids. Trimming cost V 3 bases and J 14 bases, with 18 bases left between them. It was 5'RACE with constant-segment primers that produced the TCR alpha and TCR beta cDNA libraries, which carried sample barcodes and UMIs. TCRdb called the 5' RACE reads again in MiXCR, with one record for every CDR3 protein. In the table there are 350,000 or so distinct CDR3 sequences, around a fifth of which are singletons. The entry originates in a study of T-cell memory formation after mild COVID-19. Regarding the study as a whole: Mainly in CM and EM were contracting CD4+ clones; CD8+ were in EMRA.

The chain recombines TRBV7-9 with TRBJ2-3; no clear D. The TCR was taken from a man between 18 and 35 years old who had mild COVID-19 (a few samples of this study predate the infection). Cell type and time point are not known. What was sequenced was PBMCs or a T cell subset sorted from them (not recorded which). The CDR3 DNA reads TGTGCCAGCAGCTTTTCCTCCGCTCCCCTGGGGTATTTT. It yields the protein CASSFSSAPLGYF.